This TCR beta chain was captured in a study of naive and memory T cell subsets. Whole-study results and caveats: Findings for naive and memory subsets could not be checked against ground truth.

V lost 3 bases to trimming and J lost 5 bases; unmatched junction nucleotides: 11. CDR3 length equals 16 residues. The germline CDR1 and CDR2 sequences are SGHAT and FQNNGV. This clonotype has just a few counts. The antigen remains unidentified. Both TRBC1 and TRBC2 were covered by a beta constant-region primer of two equimolar oligonucleotides. From the UMI-ligation and nested PCR reads, TCRdb called clonotypes with MiXCR, one entry per CDR3 protein. The top ten clones hold roughly 0.14% of a sample with 130,000 to 150,000 distinct CDR3 sequences, more than 15% of them seen once. The source is a human donor in good health. The sample consisted of naive CD4+ T cells from blood. The J gene is TRBJ2-7, the V gene TRBV11-2, with TRBD2 matching over 9 bases. The CDR3 DNA is TGTGCCAGCAGCTTGGTCGGCGGGAGGGCGAATAACGAGCAGTACTTC. This codes for CASSLVGGRANNEQYF.